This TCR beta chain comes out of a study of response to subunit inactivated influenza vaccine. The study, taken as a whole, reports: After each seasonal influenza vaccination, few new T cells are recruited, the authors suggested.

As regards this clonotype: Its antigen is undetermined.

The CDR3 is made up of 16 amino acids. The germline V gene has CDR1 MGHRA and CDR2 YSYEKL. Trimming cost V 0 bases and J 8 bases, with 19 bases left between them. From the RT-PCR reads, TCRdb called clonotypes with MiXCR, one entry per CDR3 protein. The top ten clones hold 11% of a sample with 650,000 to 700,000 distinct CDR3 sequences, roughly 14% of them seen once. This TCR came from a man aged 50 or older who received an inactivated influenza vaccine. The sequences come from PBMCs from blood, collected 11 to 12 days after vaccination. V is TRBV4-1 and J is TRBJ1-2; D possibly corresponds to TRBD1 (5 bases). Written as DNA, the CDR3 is TGCGCCAGCAGCCAAGATACGGGGACCAGGGAGTGGGGCTACACCTTC. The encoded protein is CASSQDTGTREWGYTF.